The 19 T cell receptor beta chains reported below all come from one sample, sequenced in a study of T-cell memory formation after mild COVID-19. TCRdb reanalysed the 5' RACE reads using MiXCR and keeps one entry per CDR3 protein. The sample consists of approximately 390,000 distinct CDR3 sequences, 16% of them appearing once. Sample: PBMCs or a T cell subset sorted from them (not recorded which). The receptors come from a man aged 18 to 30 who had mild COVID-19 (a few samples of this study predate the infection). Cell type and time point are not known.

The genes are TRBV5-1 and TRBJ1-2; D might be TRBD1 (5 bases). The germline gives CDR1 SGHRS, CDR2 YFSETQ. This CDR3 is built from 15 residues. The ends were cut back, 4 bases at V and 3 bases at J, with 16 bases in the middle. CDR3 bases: TGCGCCAGCAGCCTCACAGGCTCCGGGGACTATGGCTACACCTTC. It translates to CASSLTGSGDYGYTF.

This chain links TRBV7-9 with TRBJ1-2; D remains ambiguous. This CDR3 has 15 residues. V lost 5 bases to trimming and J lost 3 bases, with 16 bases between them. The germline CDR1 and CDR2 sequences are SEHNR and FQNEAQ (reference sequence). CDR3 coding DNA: TGTGCCAGCAGCCTCCAGAGCCTCGGGGACTATGGCTACACCTTC. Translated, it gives CASSLQSLGDYGYTF.

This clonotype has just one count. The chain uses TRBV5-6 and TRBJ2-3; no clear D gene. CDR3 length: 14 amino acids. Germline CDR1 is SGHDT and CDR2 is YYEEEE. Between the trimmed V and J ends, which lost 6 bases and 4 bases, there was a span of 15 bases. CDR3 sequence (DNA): TGTGCCAGCACCCCGCAGAGAGGTCCAGATACGCAGTATTTT. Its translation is CASTPQRGPDTQYF.

This CDR3 reads CASSYESRDTQYF. CDR3 DNA sequence: TGTGCCAGCAGCTATGAGTCCCGGGATACGCAGTATTTT. The rearrangement uses TRBV5-4 and TRBJ2-3; no clear D gene. The germline CDR1 and CDR2 sequences are SGHNT and YYREEE (reference sequence). The CDR3 spans 13 residues. V lost 3 bases and J 6 bases, leaving 11 bases between the germline ends.

CDR3 region: CSAQTGPSNQPQHF. CDR3 in DNA: TGCAGTGCGCAGACAGGACCCAGCAATCAGCCCCAGCATTTT. The rearrangement links TRBV20-1 to TRBJ1-5; TRBD1 is a possible D gene (6 bases). Trimming took off 6 bases at V and 1 base at J, with 13 bases between the two ends. CDR1 is DFQATT and CDR2 is SNEGSKA in the germline V gene (reference sequence). The CDR3 sequence is 14 residues long.

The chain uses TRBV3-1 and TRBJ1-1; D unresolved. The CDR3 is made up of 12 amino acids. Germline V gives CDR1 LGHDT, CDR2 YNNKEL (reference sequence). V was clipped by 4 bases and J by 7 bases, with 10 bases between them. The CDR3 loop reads CASSRIGREAFF. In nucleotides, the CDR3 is TGTGCCAGCAGCCGCATCGGGCGTGAAGCTTTCTTT. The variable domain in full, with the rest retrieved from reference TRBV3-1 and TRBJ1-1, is DTAVSQTPKYLVTQMGNDKSIKCEQNLGHDTMYWYKQDSKKFLKIMFSYNNKELIINETVPNRFSPKSPDKAHLNLHINSLELGDSAVYFCASSRIGREAFFGQGTRLTVV.

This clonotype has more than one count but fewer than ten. The chain's CDR3 is CASSLTWGATGELFF. In DNA, the CDR3 is TGTGCCAGCAGCTTGACCTGGGGGGCCACCGGGGAGCTGTTTTTT. This chain uses TRBV5-4 with TRBJ2-2; TRBD1 or TRBD2 may be the D gene (6 bases each). Trimming stripped 1 base from V and 4 bases from J, with 11 bases between. CDR1 SGHNT and CDR2 YYREEE come from the germline V gene (reference sequence). The CDR3 extends over 15 amino acids.

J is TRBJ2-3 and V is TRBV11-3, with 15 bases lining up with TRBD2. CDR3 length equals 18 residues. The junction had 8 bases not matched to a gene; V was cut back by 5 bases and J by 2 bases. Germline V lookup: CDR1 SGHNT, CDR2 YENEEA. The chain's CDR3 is CASSLGLAGGLFTDTQYF. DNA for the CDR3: TGTGCCAGCAGCCTGGGACTAGCGGGGGGCCTCTTCACAGATACGCAGTATTTT.

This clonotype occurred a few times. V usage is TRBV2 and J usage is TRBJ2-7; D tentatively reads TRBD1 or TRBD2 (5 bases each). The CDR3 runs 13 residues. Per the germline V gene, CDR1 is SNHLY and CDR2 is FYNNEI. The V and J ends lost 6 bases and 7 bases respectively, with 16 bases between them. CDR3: CASRGDRSREQYF. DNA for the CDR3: TGTGCCAGCAGGGGAGACAGATCCAGGGAGCAGTACTTC.

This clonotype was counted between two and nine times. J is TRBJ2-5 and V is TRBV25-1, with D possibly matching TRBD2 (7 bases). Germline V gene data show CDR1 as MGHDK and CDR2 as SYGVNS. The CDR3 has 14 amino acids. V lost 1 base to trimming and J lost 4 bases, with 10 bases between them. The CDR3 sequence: CASSESGGPETQYF. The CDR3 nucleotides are TGTGCCAGCAGTGAATCCGGGGGGCCAGAGACCCAGTACTTC. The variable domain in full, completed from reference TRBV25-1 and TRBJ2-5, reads EADIYQTPRYLVIGTGKKITLECSQTMGHDKMYWYQQDPGMELHLIHYSYGVNSTEKGDLSSESTVSRIRTEHFPLTLESARPSHTSQYLCASSESGGPETQYFGPGTRLLVL.

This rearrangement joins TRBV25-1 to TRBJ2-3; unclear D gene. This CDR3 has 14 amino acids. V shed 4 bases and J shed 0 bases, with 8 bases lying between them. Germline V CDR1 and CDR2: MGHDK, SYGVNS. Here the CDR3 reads CASSGGFSTDTQYF. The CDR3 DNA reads TGTGCCAGCAGTGGCGGATTCAGCACAGATACGCAGTATTTT.

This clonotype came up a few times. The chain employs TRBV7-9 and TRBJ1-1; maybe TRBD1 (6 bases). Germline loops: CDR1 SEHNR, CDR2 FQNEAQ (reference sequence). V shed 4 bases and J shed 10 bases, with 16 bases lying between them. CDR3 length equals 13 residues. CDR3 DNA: TGTGCCAGCAGCTCCAGGAACAGGGAAGCAGCTTTCTTT. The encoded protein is CASSSRNREAAFF.

As DNA, the CDR3 is TGTGCCAGCAGCCCTGGACGGGGATTCTACGAGCAGTACGTC. Its translation is CASSPGRGFYEQYV. The V call is TRBV7-2, the J call TRBJ2-7; D perhaps matches TRBD2 (5 bases). The CDR3 has 14 residues. Germline CDR1 is SGHTA and CDR2 is FQGNSA. Trimming left V 5 bases short and J 3 bases short, with 14 bases between.

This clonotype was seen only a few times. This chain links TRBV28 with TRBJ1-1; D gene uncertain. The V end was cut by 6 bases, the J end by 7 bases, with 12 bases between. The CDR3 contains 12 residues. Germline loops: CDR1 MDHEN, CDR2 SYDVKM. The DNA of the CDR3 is TGTGCCAGCAGGGAGGGCAACCTTGAAGCTTTCTTT. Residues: CASREGNLEAFF.

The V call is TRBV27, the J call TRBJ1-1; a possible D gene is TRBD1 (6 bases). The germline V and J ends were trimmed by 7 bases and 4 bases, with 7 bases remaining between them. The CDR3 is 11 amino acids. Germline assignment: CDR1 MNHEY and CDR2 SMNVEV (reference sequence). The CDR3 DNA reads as TGTGCCAGCAAGGGGGTCACTGAAGCTTTCTTT. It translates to CASKGVTEAFF.

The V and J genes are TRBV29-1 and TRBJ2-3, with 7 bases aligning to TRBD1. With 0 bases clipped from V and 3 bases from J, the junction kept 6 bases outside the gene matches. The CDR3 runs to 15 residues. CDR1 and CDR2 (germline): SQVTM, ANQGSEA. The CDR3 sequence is CSVEDGNRGTDTQYF. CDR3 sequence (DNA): TGCAGCGTTGAAGATGGCAACAGGGGTACAGATACGCAGTATTTT.

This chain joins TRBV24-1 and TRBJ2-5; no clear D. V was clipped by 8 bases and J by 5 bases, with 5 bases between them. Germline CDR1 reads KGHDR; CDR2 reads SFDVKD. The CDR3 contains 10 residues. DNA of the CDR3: TGTGCCACCAATAGGGAGACCCAGTACTTC. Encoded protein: CATNRETQYF.

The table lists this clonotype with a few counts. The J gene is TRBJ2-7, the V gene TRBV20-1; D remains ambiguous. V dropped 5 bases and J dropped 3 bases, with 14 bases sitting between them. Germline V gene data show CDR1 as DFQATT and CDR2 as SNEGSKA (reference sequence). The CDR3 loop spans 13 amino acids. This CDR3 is CSAPDSTLYEQYV. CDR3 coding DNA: TGCAGTGCTCCAGACTCGACCCTCTACGAGCAGTACGTC.

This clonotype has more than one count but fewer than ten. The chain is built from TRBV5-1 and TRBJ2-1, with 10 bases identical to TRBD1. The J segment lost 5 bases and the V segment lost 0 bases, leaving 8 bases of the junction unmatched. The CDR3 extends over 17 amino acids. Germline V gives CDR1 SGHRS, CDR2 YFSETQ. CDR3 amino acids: CASSLGRQGATHNEQFF. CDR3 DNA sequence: TGCGCCAGCAGCTTGGGGAGACAGGGGGCGACCCACAATGAGCAGTTCTTC.